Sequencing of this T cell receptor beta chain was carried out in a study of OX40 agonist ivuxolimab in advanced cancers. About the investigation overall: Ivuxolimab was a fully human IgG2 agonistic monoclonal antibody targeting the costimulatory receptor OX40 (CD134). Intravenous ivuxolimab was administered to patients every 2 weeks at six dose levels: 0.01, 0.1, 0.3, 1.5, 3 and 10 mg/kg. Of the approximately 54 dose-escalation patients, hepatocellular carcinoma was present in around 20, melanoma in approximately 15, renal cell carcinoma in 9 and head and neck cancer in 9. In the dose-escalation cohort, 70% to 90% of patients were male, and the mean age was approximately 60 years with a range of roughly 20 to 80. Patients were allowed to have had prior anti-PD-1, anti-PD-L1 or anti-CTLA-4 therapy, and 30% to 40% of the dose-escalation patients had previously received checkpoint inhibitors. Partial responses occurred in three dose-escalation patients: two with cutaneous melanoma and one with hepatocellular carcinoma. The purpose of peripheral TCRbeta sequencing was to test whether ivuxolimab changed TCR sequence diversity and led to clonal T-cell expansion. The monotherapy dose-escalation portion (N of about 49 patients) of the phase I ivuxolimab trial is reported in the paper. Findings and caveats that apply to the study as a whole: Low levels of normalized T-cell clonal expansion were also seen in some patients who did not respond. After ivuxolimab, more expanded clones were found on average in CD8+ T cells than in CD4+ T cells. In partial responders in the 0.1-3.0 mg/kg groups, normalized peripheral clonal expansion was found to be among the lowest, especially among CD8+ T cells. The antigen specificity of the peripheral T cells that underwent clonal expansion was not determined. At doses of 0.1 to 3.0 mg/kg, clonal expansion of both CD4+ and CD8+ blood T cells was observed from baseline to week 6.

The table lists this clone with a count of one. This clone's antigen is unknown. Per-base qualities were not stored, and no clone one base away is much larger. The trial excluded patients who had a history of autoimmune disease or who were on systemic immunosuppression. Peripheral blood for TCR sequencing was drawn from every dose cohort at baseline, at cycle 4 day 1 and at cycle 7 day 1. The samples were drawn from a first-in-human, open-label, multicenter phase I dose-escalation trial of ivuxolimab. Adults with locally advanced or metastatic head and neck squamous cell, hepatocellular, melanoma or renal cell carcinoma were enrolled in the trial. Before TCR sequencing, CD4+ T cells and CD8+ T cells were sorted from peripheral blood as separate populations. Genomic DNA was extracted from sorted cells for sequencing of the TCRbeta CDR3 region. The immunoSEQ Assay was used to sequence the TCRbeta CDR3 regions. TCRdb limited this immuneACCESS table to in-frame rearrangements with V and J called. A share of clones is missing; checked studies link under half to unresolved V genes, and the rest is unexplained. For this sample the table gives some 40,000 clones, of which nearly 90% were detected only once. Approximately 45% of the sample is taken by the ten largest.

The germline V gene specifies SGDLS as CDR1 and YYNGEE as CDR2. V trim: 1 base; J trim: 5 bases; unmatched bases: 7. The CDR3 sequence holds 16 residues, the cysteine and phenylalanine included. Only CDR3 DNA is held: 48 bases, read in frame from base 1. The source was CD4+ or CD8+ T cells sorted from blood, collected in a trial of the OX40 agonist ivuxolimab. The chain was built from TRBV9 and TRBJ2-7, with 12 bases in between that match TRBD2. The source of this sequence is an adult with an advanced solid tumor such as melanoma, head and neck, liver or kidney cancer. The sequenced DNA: TGTGCCAGCAGCGTATCTGTACTAGCGGGGGGCAACGAGCAGTACTTC. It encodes CASSVSVLAGGNEQYF.